One sample yielded the 26 T cell receptor beta chains listed below, sequenced in a study of T-cell memory formation after mild COVID-19. TCRdb re-analysed the 5' RACE reads in MiXCR, keeping a single row per CDR3 protein. The sample holds more than 250,000 distinct CDR3 sequences, about 17% seen once. Material: PBMCs or a T cell subset sorted from them (not recorded which). These receptors all stem from a man between 18 and 35 years old who had mild COVID-19 (a few samples of this study predate the infection). Cell type and time point are not known.

The chain carries TRBV7-2 and TRBJ2-7, with 7 bases fitting TRBD1. The CDR3 length is 15 residues. After removal of 5 bases from V and 3 bases from J, the junction contained 10 bases not matched to a gene. Germline V gives CDR1 SGHTA, CDR2 FQGNSA. The CDR3 region is CASSGRQGDGYEQYF. The CDR3 DNA reads TGTGCCAGCAGCGGCCGACAGGGTGACGGCTACGAGCAGTACTTC.

This chain links TRBV5-1 with TRBJ2-2; D is undetermined. Germline V gives CDR1 SGHRS, CDR2 YFSETQ. This CDR3 is 13 amino acids long. Trimming took off 0 bases at V and 7 bases at J, with 7 bases between the two ends. The CDR3 bases are TGCGCCAGCAGCTTGGCCGCCGTCGGGGAGCTGTTTTTT. It encodes CASSLAAVGELFF. Full variable domain (outside the CDR3, taken from reference TRBV5-1 and TRBJ2-2): KAGVTQTPRYLIKTRGQQVTLSCSPISGHRSVSWYQQTPGQGLQFLFEYFSETQRNKGNFPGRFSGRQFSNSRSEMNVSTLELGDSALYLCASSLAAVGELFFGEGSRLTVL.

The CDR3 bases are TGTGCCAGCAGTTCAAGGGGACAGTCCTACGAGCAGTACTTC. Protein product: CASSSRGQSYEQYF. The chain couples TRBV12-3 or TRBV12-4 to TRBJ2-7; 7 nucleotides align to TRBD1. Germline trimming cut 4 bases from V and 1 base from J; bases unmatched to any gene: 4. This CDR3 comprises 14 residues.

V gene TRBV10-3 combines with J gene TRBJ1-1; 10 nucleotides align to TRBD1. Losses at the gene ends were 3 bases for V and 3 bases for J; bases not matched to a gene: 7. The CDR3 is made up of 16 amino acids. Germline lookup yields CDR1 ENHRY and CDR2 SYGVKD. DNA for the CDR3: TGTGCCATCAGTGAAAGCACCGGGACAGGGGACACTGAAGCTTTCTTT. Translated: CAISESTGTGDTEAFF.

This clonotype occurred many times. V gene TRBV2 combines with J gene TRBJ1-5; 7 bases agree with TRBD1. The CDR3 covers 15 residues. V shed 5 bases, J shed 2 bases, and the junction held 6 bases outside the gene matches. In germline, CDR1 is SNHLY, CDR2 FYNNEI. The CDR3 nucleotides read TGTGCCAGCAGTCCCGACAGGGCTGGCAATCAGCCCCAGCATTTT. This codes for CASSPDRAGNQPQHF. The full variable domain, rest sourced from reference TRBV2 and TRBJ1-5, is EPEVTQTPSHQVTQMGQEVILRCVPISNHLYFYWYRQILGQKVEFLVSFYNNEISEKSEIFDDQFSVERPDGSNFTLKIRSTKLEDSAMYFCASSPDRAGNQPQHFGDGTRLSIL.

This clonotype was picked up many times. The gene calls are TRBV5-4 and TRBJ2-7; 7 bases map to TRBD1. Germline CDR1 and CDR2: SGHNT and YYREEE (reference sequence). The V gene end was trimmed by 4 bases and the J gene end by 3 bases; junction bases not matched to a gene: 10. The CDR3 covers 15 residues. CDR3 amino acids: CASSGGQILNYEQYF. The CDR3 DNA reads TGTGCCAGCAGCGGGGGACAGATTCTTAACTACGAGCAGTACTTC.

The sample holds a few counts of this clonotype. The chain employs TRBV5-1 and TRBJ1-6; D ambiguous. The germline V gene encodes CDR1 SGHRS and CDR2 YFSETQ. Trimming pared 0 bases from V and 7 bases from J, leaving 11 bases between. The CDR3 spans 15 residues. The CDR3 spells CASSLAPGSNSPLHF. CDR3 nucleotide sequence: TGCGCCAGCAGCTTGGCCCCAGGTTCGAATTCACCCCTCCACTTT.

In its sample, this clonotype was seen a few times. The V call is TRBV11-2, the J call TRBJ2-1, with 8 bases matching TRBD1. J gave up 5 bases and V 5 bases, and 14 bases lay outside the gene matches. The germline CDR1 and CDR2 sequences are SGHAT and FQNNGV. The CDR3 has 17 residues. Here the CDR3 reads CASSQGRTGRINNEQFF. The DNA of the CDR3 is TGTGCCAGCAGCCAGGGCCGGACAGGGCGCATAAACAATGAGCAGTTCTTC.

This clonotype was recorded a few times. This chain joins TRBV30 and TRBJ2-7, with D possibly being TRBD1 (6 bases). Trimming took 8 bases from V and 2 from J, leaving 22 bases between them. The germline V gene encodes CDR1 GTSNPN and CDR2 SVGIG (reference sequence). The CDR3 has 15 residues. DNA of the CDR3: TGTGCCCACTCAGGGGATGGACAGCGAACCTACGAGCAGTACTTC. Residues: CAHSGDGQRTYEQYF.

This clonotype was seen a few times. The rearrangement links TRBV11-1 to TRBJ1-1; 7 bases line up with TRBD1. In germline, CDR1 is SGHAT, CDR2 FQDESV (reference sequence). Germline trimming cut 6 bases from V and 5 bases from J; bases unmatched to any gene: 6. CDR3 length: 13 residues. CDR3 in DNA: TGTGCCAGCAGTATACAGGGGAGGACTGAAGCTTTCTTT. Translated, it gives CASSIQGRTEAFF.

This clonotype was counted only a few times. The chain uses TRBV14 and TRBJ2-1; unclear D gene. This CDR3 comprises 13 residues. Germline CDR1 SGHDN, CDR2 FVKESK. Trimming pared 4 bases from V and 8 bases from J, leaving 12 bases between. The DNA of the CDR3 is TGTGCCAGCAGCCGACAACTATGGGATGAGCAGTTCTTC. This sequence encodes CASSRQLWDEQFF.

Only a few counts were recorded for this clonotype. The chain combines TRBV4-1 with TRBJ1-4; the D gene is possibly TRBD1 (5 bases). This CDR3 is built from 17 residues. V lost 2 bases and J lost 1, with 14 bases in between. CDR1 and CDR2 (germline): MGHRA, YSYEKL. CDR3 coding DNA: TGCGCCAGCAGCCAACGTCGCTCCGGGGGAACTAATGAAAAACTGTTTTTT. Amino acids: CASSQRRSGGTNEKLFF.

In its sample, this clonotype was seen a few times. The V and J genes are TRBV20-1 and TRBJ1-5; 7 bases line up with TRBD1. V was pared by 5 bases and J by 2 bases, with 3 bases of the junction left unmatched. This CDR3 comprises 13 residues. Germline V gene lookup returns CDR1 DFQATT and CDR2 SNEGSKA (reference sequence). Here the CDR3 DNA reads TGCAGTGCTCCCGACAGGGGCAATCAGCCCCAGCATTTT. Encoded protein: CSAPDRGNQPQHF.

This clonotype was detected a few times. The chain couples TRBV7-9 to TRBJ2-1, with no clear D. CDR1 SEHNR and CDR2 FQNEAQ come from the germline V gene (reference sequence). The V gene lost 3 bases and the J gene lost 9 bases, with 9 bases spanning the gap. The CDR3 covers 12 residues. In DNA form, the CDR3 reads TGTGCCAGCAGCTTCAGTGGCAGTGAGCAGTTCTTC. This gives the protein CASSFSGSEQFF.

The table lists this clonotype with many counts. The J gene is TRBJ2-3, the V gene TRBV7-8; no firm D call. Trimming pared 5 bases from V and 6 bases from J, leaving 15 bases between. The length of the CDR3 is 14 residues. The germline CDR1 and CDR2 sequences are SGHVS and FQNEAQ. CDR3 region: CASSPTRTSDTQYF. In DNA, the CDR3 is TGTGCCAGCAGCCCAACGAGAACCTCGGATACGCAGTATTTT.

The CDR3 DNA follows: TGTGCCAGCAGCTTAAGTATACGGACTAGGGGCGGAAACATTCAGTACTTC. This translates into CASSLSIRTRGGNIQYF. This chain links TRBV7-9 with TRBJ2-4; 7 nucleotides agree with TRBD2. Germline V gene sequence: CDR1 SEHNR, CDR2 FQNEAQ (reference sequence). After removal of 2 bases from V and 6 bases from J, the junction contained 13 bases not matched to a gene. The CDR3 spans 17 residues.

The rearrangement joins TRBV18 to TRBJ1-1, with a tentative D call TRBD1 (5 bases). The CDR3 is 15 amino acids. Germline CDR1 and CDR2: KGHSH and LQKENI. V was pared by 3 bases and J by 7 bases, with 18 bases between. The CDR3: CASSPPGREVVEAFF. CDR3 nucleotides: TGTGCCAGCTCACCCCCAGGGCGAGAAGTTGTTGAAGCTTTCTTT.

This clonotype showed up many times. The J gene is TRBJ2-1, the V gene TRBV5-1; D is perhaps TRBD1 (5 bases). The CDR3 is 16 amino acids. V lost 4 bases and J 6 bases, leaving 20 bases between the germline ends. CDR1 and CDR2 (germline): SGHRS, YFSETQ. CDR3 loop: CASSIRPQARGNEQFF. The DNA of the CDR3 is TGCGCCAGCAGCATCCGACCACAGGCTAGGGGCAATGAGCAGTTCTTC.

The rearrangement uses TRBV7-3 and TRBJ1-3; D gene uncertain. The CDR3 loop spans 13 amino acids. The V and J ends lost 2 bases and 3 bases respectively, with 5 bases between them. Looked up from germline, CDR1 is SGHTA and CDR2 is FQGTGA. The CDR3 is CASSLGLGNTIYF. The CDR3 coding sequence is TGTGCCAGCAGCTTAGGACTTGGAAACACCATATATTTT.

In its sample, this clonotype was seen a few times. The CDR3 spells CASNPGAGVRTGELFF. CDR3 coding DNA: TGTGCCAGCAACCCCGGGGCGGGGGTGCGAACCGGGGAGCTGTTTTTT. The rearrangement joins TRBV9 to TRBJ2-2, with TRBD2 matching over 7 bases. The CDR3 has 16 residues. Trimming removed 6 bases from V and 5 bases from J; junction bases left unmatched: 13. CDR1 and CDR2 (germline): SGDLS, YYNGEE. Supplemented by reference TRBV9 and TRBJ2-2, the full variable domain reads DSGVTQTPKHLITATGQRVTLRCSPRSGDLSVYWYQQSLDQGLQFLIQYYNGEERAKGNILERFSAQQFPDLHSELNLSSLELGDSALYFCASNPGAGVRTGELFFGEGSRLTVL.

CDR3 bases: TGTGCCAGCAGCCAGATATCCCGGGACGAGCAGTACGTC. Encoded protein: CASSQISRDEQYV. This chain uses TRBV6-6 with TRBJ2-7; D uncertain. From germline, CDR1 is MNHNY and CDR2 SVGAGI (reference sequence). CDR3 length equals 13 residues. V gave up 6 bases and J gave up 5 bases, with 14 bases separating them.

This chain uses TRBV29-1 with TRBJ1-1; D possibly corresponds to TRBD1 (5 bases). This CDR3 has 14 residues. Looked up from germline, CDR1 is SQVTM and CDR2 is ANQGSEA. Trimming pared 7 bases from V and 1 base from J, leaving 16 bases between. CDR3 coding DNA: TGCAGCGGAGGGGAGGGACTGGAGAACACTGAAGCTTTCTTT. Its protein product is CSGGEGLENTEAFF.

The chain is built from TRBV20-1 and TRBJ1-1; perhaps TRBD1 as D (5 bases). The germline gives CDR1 DFQATT, CDR2 SNEGSKA (reference sequence). The V end was cut by 5 bases, the J end by 5 bases, with 15 bases between. This CDR3 is built from 13 residues. DNA of the CDR3: TGCAGTGCTCGCTTGGGGGGGAGGACTGAAGCTTTCTTT. Its protein product is CSARLGGRTEAFF.

This rearrangement joins TRBV9 to TRBJ1-6, with TRBD1 as a possible D gene (6 bases). Trimming removed 4 bases at V and 6 bases at J, with 14 bases between. Germline V gene sequence: CDR1 SGDLS, CDR2 YYNGEE. This CDR3 spans 15 amino acids. As DNA, the CDR3 is TGTGCCAGCAGCCCCGGACAGCTCCTTAATTCACCCCTCCACTTT. This encodes CASSPGQLLNSPLHF.

V usage is TRBV20-1 and J usage is TRBJ2-2, with a possible D match to TRBD1 (5 bases). This CDR3 has 14 amino acids. Germline lookup yields CDR1 DFQATT and CDR2 SNEGSKA (reference sequence). V lost 5 bases and J 5 bases, leaving 15 bases between the germline ends. This chain's CDR3 is CSARTWMTTGELFF. CDR3 nucleotides: TGCAGTGCTCGGACATGGATGACGACCGGGGAGCTGTTTTTT.

The V gene is TRBV15, the J gene TRBJ2-3, with D perhaps matching TRBD2 (6 bases). Trimming shortened V by 5 bases and J by 2 bases, and 17 bases separated the two germline ends. Germline V gives CDR1 LNHNV, CDR2 YYDKDF (reference sequence). CDR3 length: 16 amino acids. The DNA of the CDR3 is TGTGCCACCAGCGGCCTGAGGAGGGAGCTCACAGATACGCAGTATTTT. It yields the protein CATSGLRRELTDTQYF.